The rows below give T cell receptor beta chains drawn from one sample of a study of blood T cell repertoires in COVID-19. Assay used: immunoSEQ multiplex PCR; TCRdb lists only in-frame clones, some missing. The sample holds some 100,000 clones, around 90% seen once. The specimen was peripheral blood. The source is a human donor in a cohort sampled during active COVID-19. Each CDR3 is given with its conserved first and last residue. Each record gives: clone size, CDR3 length, V gene, J gene, D gene, CDR3 protein, CDR3 DNA. A D gene is named only where the DNA matches it firmly. Clone size is not always given. Where it is, it says once, few, many or a class for expanded clones.

-,15,TRBV28,TRBJ2-5,TRBD1,CASSLYRGLGETQYF,TGTGCCAGCAGTTTATACAGGGGGCTCGGAGAGACCCAGTACTTC
-,15,TRBV11-2,TRBJ2-3,-,CASSFFLAYTDTQYF,TGTGCCAGCAGCTTCTTCCTAGCGTACACAGATACGCAGTATTTT
few,13,TRBV24-1,TRBJ1-5,TRBD1,CATSDYRGLPQHF,TGTGCCACCAGTGATTACAGGGGATTGCCCCAGCATTTT
-,15,TRBV19,TRBJ1-4,TRBD1,CASSTRQGPNEKLFF,TGTGCCAGTAGTACCCGACAGGGACCTAATGAAAAACTGTTTTTT
-,15,TRBV2,TRBJ2-3,TRBD1,CASRLDRGPFDTQYF,TGTGCCAGCAGGCTAGACAGGGGGCCCTTCGATACGCAGTATTTT
-,13,TRBV7-9,TRBJ2-7,-,CASSSPNSYEQYF,TGTGCCAGCAGCTCGCCTAACTCCTACGAGCAGTACTTC
-,13,TRBV5-5,TRBJ2-7,-,CASSFPGLNEQYF,TGTGCCAGCAGCTTTCCAGGGTTGAACGAGCAGTACTTC
-,15,TRBV19,TRBJ2-2,-,CASSMSLANTGELFF,TGTGCCAGTAGCATGTCCTTAGCGAACACCGGGGAGCTGTTTTTT
-,14,TRBV7-9,TRBJ1-4,-,CASSLQGHNEKLFF,TGTGCCAGCAGCTTACAGGGCCATAATGAAAAACTGTTTTTT
-,16,TRBV11-2,TRBJ2-7,-,CASSPRSSGLSYEQYF,TGTGCCAGCAGCCCACGTAGTAGCGGACTCTCCTACGAGCAGTACTTC
once,18,TRBV4-3,TRBJ1-6,TRBD1,CASSQMGTPQGTNSPLHF,TGCGCCAGCAGCCAAATGGGGACCCCACAGGGGACTAATTCACCCCTCCACTTT
once,14,TRBV5-1,TRBJ1-1,TRBD1,CASSPWTGNTEAFF,TGCGCCAGCAGCCCATGGACAGGGAACACTGAAGCTTTCTTT
-,17,TRBV7-8,TRBJ2-1,TRBD2,CASSPRTSGSSYNEQFF,TGTGCCAGCAGCCCCAGGACTAGCGGGAGTTCCTACAATGAGCAGTTCTTC
-,15,TRBV5-8,TRBJ2-2,-,CASSRGTANTGELFF,TGTGCCAGCAGCCGCGGGACAGCGAACACCGGGGAGCTGTTTTTT
-,15,TRBV3-1/TRBV3-2,TRBJ2-5,TRBD1,CASSTGGTVKETQYF,TGTGCCAGCAGCACCGGTGGGACAGTAAAAGAGACCCAGTACTTC
few,15,TRBV5-6,TRBJ1-1,-,CASRQLTSENTEAFF,TGTGCCAGCAGGCAACTGACTTCCGAGAACACTGAAGCTTTCTTT
-,15,TRBV5-1,TRBJ2-3,TRBD1,CASSWRQGNTDTQYF,TGCGCCAGCAGCTGGAGACAGGGAAACACAGATACGCAGTATTTT
-,13,TRBV7-2,TRBJ1-3,-,CASSSGGGNTIYF,TGTGCCAGCAGCTCCGGGGGGGGAAACACCATATATTTT
-,15,TRBV10-3,TRBJ2-7,-,CAISGEGGWSREQYF,TGTGCCATCAGTGGAGAGGGGGGGTGGTCGAGGGAGCAGTACTTC
-,11,TRBV6-5,TRBJ1-1,-,CASSQDYLAFF,TGTGCCAGCAGTCAGGATTATTTAGCTTTCTTT
few,16,TRBV27,TRBJ1-1,TRBD1,CASSSGLGQGRTEAFF,TGTGCCAGCAGTTCCGGACTCGGACAGGGCCGGACTGAAGCTTTCTTT
-,14,TRBV2,TRBJ1-5,TRBD1,CASSEDRGRQPQHF,TGTGCCAGCAGTGAAGACAGGGGGCGTCAGCCCCAGCATTTT
-,15,TRBV27,TRBJ2-7,TRBD2,CATRTSGRSSYEQYF,TGTGCCACCCGGACTAGCGGGAGGTCCTCCTACGAGCAGTACTTC
-,14,TRBV19,TRBJ1-4,-,CASSWGTTNEKLFF,TGTGCCAGTAGTTGGGGCACAACTAATGAAAAACTGTTTTTT
-,15,TRBV5-4,TRBJ1-1,-,CASSWSQGMGTEAFF,TGTGCCAGCAGCTGGTCACAGGGCATGGGCACTGAAGCTTTCTTT
-,14,TRBV27,TRBJ1-1,-,CASSLGGGGTEAFF,TGTGCCAGCAGTTTAGGGGGCGGTGGCACTGAAGCTTTCTTT
once,14,TRBV19,TRBJ1-6,TRBD1,CASRSTGVNSPLHF,TGTGCCAGTAGATCAACAGGGGTTAATTCACCCCTCCACTTT
-,15,TRBV5-1,TRBJ1-4,TRBD1,CASKPSGGVNEKLFF,TGCGCCAGCAAGCCCTCAGGGGGCGTTAATGAAAAACTGTTTTTT
-,17,TRBV7-9,TRBJ1-5,-,CASSLDGTEFSNQPQHF,TGTGCCAGCAGCTTAGATGGGACTGAGTTTAGTAATCAGCCCCAGCATTTT
-,14,TRBV9,TRBJ1-1,-,CASSVEYRVTEAFF,TGTGCCAGCAGCGTCGAATACAGGGTTACTGAAGCTTTCTTT
-,13,TRBV5-6,TRBJ1-5,-,CASSQGRGQPQHF,TGTGCCAGCAGCCAGGGGAGGGGGCAGCCCCAGCATTTT